These 11 T cell receptor beta chains were all obtained from the same sample, sequenced in a study of early T cells in non-severe SARS-CoV-2 infection (dated by TCRdb to 2020 to 2023). Receptors were amplified or captured by 5' RACE. Sequenced on a NextSeq 500. TCRdb reanalyzed the raw reads on its own, using fastp at Q25 for trimming and MiXCR for clone calling, and kept in-frame beta chains. Every distinct CDR3 protein forms one entry, paired with its most common genes and DNA. In this sample the table shows tens of thousands of distinct CDR3 sequences, under 15% of which occur a single time. 0.58% of the sample rests with the top ten. Sequencing used whole blood. These receptors originate from an adult who was a healthcare worker with PCR-confirmed SARS-CoV-2 infection or an uninfected control (not recorded which).

This clonotype was observed at least ten times. CDR3 region: CSVMTGDGKTEAFF. The CDR3 nucleotides are TGCAGCGTAATGACAGGGGATGGGAAGACTGAAGCTTTCTTT. The chain is built from TRBV29-1 and TRBJ1-1; 8 nucleotides align to TRBD1. The trim removed 6 bases at V and 5 bases at J, leaving 11 bases unmatched. The CDR3 runs to 14 residues. Germline CDR1 SQVTM, CDR2 ANQGSEA.

Only a few counts were recorded for this clonotype. The DNA for the CDR3 is TGTGCCAGCAGCTTAACGGGACAGGGCCAGGTTGAGCAGTTCTTC. This encodes CASSLTGQGQVEQFF. The rearrangement links TRBV7-3 to TRBJ2-1; TRBD1 matches at 9 bases. Germline-derived CDR1 and CDR2 are SGHTA and FQGTGA. The CDR3 sequence is 15 residues long. With 0 bases clipped from V and 9 bases from J, the junction kept 6 bases outside the gene matches.

The rearrangement uses TRBV5-1 and TRBJ2-1; D is perhaps TRBD1 (5 bases). The germline gives CDR1 SGHRS, CDR2 YFSETQ. V gave up 4 bases and J gave up 8 bases, with 10 bases separating them. The CDR3 length is 12 residues. CDR3 residues: CASSRGLDEQFF. The DNA for the CDR3 is TGCGCCAGCAGCAGGGGTCTGGATGAGCAGTTCTTC.

The chain recombines TRBV27 with TRBJ2-3, with 11 bases aligning to TRBD2. The V and J ends lost 5 bases and 3 bases, in that order; junction bases with no gene match: 10. CDR3 length: 17 amino acids. Germline V CDR1 and CDR2: MNHEY, SMNVEV (reference sequence). The CDR3 spells CASSPLLAGGGTDTQYF. The CDR3 nucleotides read TGTGCCAGCAGTCCCCTTCTAGCGGGGGGTGGTACAGATACGCAGTATTTT.

In its sample, this clonotype was seen a few times. This chain connects TRBV10-3 to TRBJ1-5; TRBD1 might be the D (5 bases). Trimming removed 2 bases from V and 7 bases from J, with 6 bases in between. Per germline, CDR1 ENHRY and CDR2 SYGVKD. CDR3 length: 12 residues. CDR3 DNA: TGTGCCATCAGTGAGGGGACGCAGCCCCAGCATTTT. Translating gives CAISEGTQPQHF.

This clonotype was recorded a few times. This chain joins TRBV3-1 and TRBJ2-3; the D gene is possibly TRBD1 (6 bases). In germline, CDR1 is LGHDT, CDR2 YNNKEL (reference sequence). The CDR3 contains 16 residues. V gave up 4 bases and J gave up 1 base, with 15 bases separating them. This chain's CDR3 is CASSLSSRGGTDTQYF. The DNA of the CDR3 is TGTGCCAGCAGCCTATCCAGCAGGGGTGGCACAGATACGCAGTATTTT.

This chain links TRBV9 with TRBJ2-1; D is possibly TRBD1 or TRBD2 (5 bases each). This CDR3 has 15 residues. Germline V CDR1 and CDR2: SGDLS, YYNGEE. The V end lost 6 bases, the J end lost 1 base, and 14 bases lay between the germline ends. The DNA for the CDR3 is TGTGCCAGCAATCCATGGGGGAATTCCTACAATGAGCAGTTCTTC. This sequence encodes CASNPWGNSYNEQFF. Drawing the rest from reference TRBV9 and TRBJ2-1, the complete variable domain is DSGVTQTPKHLITATGQRVTLRCSPRSGDLSVYWYQQSLDQGLQFLIQYYNGEERAKGNILERFSAQQFPDLHSELNLSSLELGDSALYFCASNPWGNSYNEQFFGPGTRLTVL.

V is TRBV12-3 or TRBV12-4 and J is TRBJ1-1; unclear D gene. V lost 2 bases and J lost 1, with 8 bases in between. The CDR3 has 14 amino acids. The CDR3 spells CASSLNGPNTEAFF. CDR3 in DNA: TGTGCCAGCAGTTTAAACGGCCCGAACACTGAAGCTTTCTTT.

This clonotype has just a few counts. This chain links TRBV20-1 with TRBJ2-3; the match to TRBD2 covers 8 bases. The length of the CDR3 is 16 residues. CDR1 is DFQATT, CDR2 SNEGSKA, per germline (reference sequence). Germline trimming cut 0 bases from V and 1 base from J; bases unmatched to any gene: 6. The chain's CDR3 is CSARDYGRGGTDTQYF. In DNA, the CDR3 is TGCAGTGCTAGAGATTACGGGCGGGGGGGCACAGATACGCAGTATTTT.

This clonotype was observed a few times. The chain is built from TRBV18 and TRBJ2-5, with TRBD1 matching over 12 bases. V shed 2 bases and J 5 bases; nucleotides not matched to a gene: 12. Germline CDR1 KGHSH, CDR2 LQKENI. The CDR3 is 18 residues long. The CDR3 sequence: CASSPTHRDRGQRETQYF. CDR3 DNA sequence: TGTGCCAGCTCACCAACACACCGGGACAGGGGGCAACGGGAGACCCAGTACTTC. The whole variable domain, remainder taken from reference TRBV18 and TRBJ2-5, is NAGVMQNPRHLVRRRGQEARLRCSPMKGHSHVYWYRQLPEEGLKFMVYLQKENIIDESGMPKERFSAEFPKEGPSILRIQQVVRGDSAAYFCASSPTHRDRGQRETQYFGPGTRLLVL.

J is TRBJ1-5 and V is TRBV2, with D possibly TRBD1 on 6 matching bases. Trimming took 6 bases from V and 2 from J, leaving 14 bases between them. The CDR3 loop spans 15 amino acids. Germline V gives CDR1 SNHLY, CDR2 FYNNEI. CDR3 loop: CASRHHREGNQPQHF. In DNA, the CDR3 is TGTGCCAGCAGGCACCACAGGGAGGGCAATCAGCCCCAGCATTTT. The whole variable domain, remainder taken from reference TRBV2 and TRBJ1-5, is EPEVTQTPSHQVTQMGQEVILRCVPISNHLYFYWYRQILGQKVEFLVSFYNNEISEKSEIFDDQFSVERPDGSNFTLKIRSTKLEDSAMYFCASRHHREGNQPQHFGDGTRLSIL.